Presented here are 14 T cell receptor beta chains from one specimen sequenced in a study of T cell responses to AZD1222 COVID-19 vaccine. Measured with immunoSEQ multiplex PCR; TCRdb has only the in-frame clones, and not every one. The table records 95,000 to 150,000 clones, about nine tenths of them present only once. Sequencing used peripheral blood, obtained 28 days after the second AZD1222 dose. The receptors derive from an adult who received the AZD1222 COVID-19 vaccine.

Written as DNA, the CDR3 is TGTGCCAGCAGTTACTTCAGGGGGCGAGCCTACGAGCAGTACTTC. This translates into CASSYFRGRAYEQYF. The rearrangement joins TRBV6-5 to TRBJ2-7, with 8 bases matching TRBD1. CDR1 and CDR2 from the germline V gene are MNHEY and SVGAGI. With 1 base clipped from V and 2 bases from J, the junction kept 4 bases outside the gene matches. The CDR3 runs 15 residues.

On this clone: At one boundary the junction diverges from the germline segment, which might be a read error. The CDR3 protein is CASSPVWGSGRSETQYF. The DNA for the CDR3 is TGTGCTAGCAGCCCCGTTTGGGGGTCAGGGAGGTCGGAGACCCAGTACTTC. This chain connects TRBV7-7 to TRBJ2-5, with D possibly being TRBD2 (6 bases). The CDR3 loop spans 17 amino acids. Per germline, CDR1 SSHAT and CDR2 FNYEAQ (reference sequence).

In nucleotides, the CDR3 is TGTGCCAGCAGTGAACAGGGTATGACTAATGAAAAACTGTTTTTT. Translating gives CASSEQGMTNEKLFF. The chain couples TRBV28 to TRBJ1-4, with D possibly matching TRBD1 (6 bases). The V and J ends lost 5 bases and 2 bases respectively, with 12 bases between them. CDR1 is MDHEN and CDR2 is SYDVKM in the germline V gene. The CDR3 has 15 amino acids.

The rearrangement joins TRBV2 to TRBJ1-2; possibly TRBD1 for D (5 bases). Germline assignment: CDR1 SNHLY and CDR2 FYNNEI. The CDR3 length is 15 residues. Trimming took 4 bases from V and 1 from J, leaving 13 bases between them. The CDR3 DNA reads as TGTGCCAGCAGTGTTCCCAGGGCTGATAACTATGGCTACACCTTC. Protein sequence: CASSVPRADNYGYTF.

This chain uses TRBV28 with TRBJ1-2; 7 nucleotides agree with TRBD1. Germline-derived CDR1 and CDR2 are MDHEN and SYDVKM. J was trimmed by 4 bases and V by 4 bases; bases with no gene match: 3. The CDR3 runs 13 residues. CDR3 in amino acids: CASSSRGIYGYTF. CDR3 in DNA: TGTGCCAGCAGTTCCAGGGGGATCTATGGCTACACCTTC.

This chain links TRBV29-1 with TRBJ1-1, with D unclear. Trimming cost V 5 bases and J 0 bases, with 7 bases left between them. The CDR3 sequence is 12 residues long. Germline lookup yields CDR1 SQVTM and CDR2 ANQGSEA. The CDR3 DNA reads as TGCAGCGTTTCCAGAGTGAACACTGAAGCTTTCTTT. Protein: CSVSRVNTEAFF.

The V and J genes are TRBV6-1 and TRBJ1-3; 7 nucleotides align to TRBD1. V dropped 2 bases and J dropped 3; count of bases not matched to a gene: 10. The CDR3 length is 17 residues. Germline CDR1 is MNHNS and CDR2 is SASEGT. The CDR3 region is CASSESSRTGVGNTIYF. CDR3 bases: TGTGCCAGCAGTGAATCCTCGCGAACAGGGGTTGGAAACACCATATATTTT.

This clone was seen just once. V and J are TRBV7-2 and TRBJ2-1, with D unresolved. Trimming stripped 1 base from V and 3 bases from J, with 4 bases between. The germline V gene encodes CDR1 SGHTA and CDR2 FQGNSA. The CDR3 totals 13 residues. The CDR3 region is CASSLGRYNEQFF. The CDR3 DNA follows: TGTGCCAGCAGCTTAGGGCGCTACAATGAGCAGTTCTTC.

The chain is built from TRBV19 and TRBJ1-2; possible D gene TRBD1, 6 bases. In germline, CDR1 is LNHDA, CDR2 SQIVND (reference sequence). The CDR3 is 13 amino acids. The germline V and J ends were trimmed by 4 bases and 7 bases, with 13 bases remaining between them. CDR3 bases: TGTGCCAGTAGTAGAGGGGAACAGGGTGGCTACACCTTC. Residues: CASSRGEQGGYTF.

V gene TRBV10-1 combines with J gene TRBJ2-3; 11 nucleotides agree with TRBD1. J was trimmed by 7 bases and V by 2 bases; bases with no gene match: 5. CDR3 length: 15 amino acids. CDR1 and CDR2 (germline): WNHNN, SYGVQD (reference sequence). The CDR3 sequence is CASSEPGTGGNTQYF. CDR3 in DNA: TGCGCCAGCAGTGAGCCGGGGACAGGGGGAAATACGCAGTATTTT.

The chain employs TRBV6-2 or TRBV6-3 and TRBJ2-7, with 7 positions matching TRBD1. Per the germline V gene, CDR1 is MNHEY and CDR2 is SVGEGT. Trimming removed 3 bases from V and 4 bases from J; junction bases left unmatched: 15. CDR3 length: 17 residues. The CDR3 is CASSYSSPDRVAYEQYF. The CDR3 bases are TGTGCCAGCAGTTATTCCTCCCCCGACAGGGTAGCGTACGAGCAGTACTTC.

This clone was counted a few times. CDR3 loop: CASSAQGRTEAFF. The CDR3 region has the DNA TGTGCCAGCAGCGCACAGGGTCGGACTGAAGCTTTCTTT. The chain combines TRBV9 with TRBJ1-1, with D possibly matching TRBD1 (6 bases). The ends were cut back, 3 bases at V and 5 bases at J, with 11 bases in the middle. Per the germline V gene, CDR1 is SGDLS and CDR2 is YYNGEE. The CDR3 extends over 13 amino acids.

This rearrangement joins TRBV10-3 to TRBJ1-6, with D perhaps TRBD1 (5 bases). CDR1 and CDR2 (germline): ENHRY, SYGVKD. Trimming took 2 bases from V and 9 from J, leaving 11 bases between them. This CDR3 spans 14 amino acids. The CDR3 loop reads CAISEGRGGSPLHF. The CDR3 bases are TGTGCCATCAGTGAGGGGAGGGGCGGTTCACCCCTCCACTTT.

The sample holds a few counts of this clone. The rearrangement joins TRBV7-2 to TRBJ1-2; D possibly corresponds to TRBD1 (5 bases). Per germline, CDR1 SGHTA and CDR2 FQGNSA. Trimming removed 4 bases from V and 8 bases from J, with 11 bases in between. The CDR3 contains 12 residues. CDR3 in DNA: TGTGCCAGCAGCTCGGGGGGACGCGGCTACACCTTC. The encoded protein is CASSSGGRGYTF.